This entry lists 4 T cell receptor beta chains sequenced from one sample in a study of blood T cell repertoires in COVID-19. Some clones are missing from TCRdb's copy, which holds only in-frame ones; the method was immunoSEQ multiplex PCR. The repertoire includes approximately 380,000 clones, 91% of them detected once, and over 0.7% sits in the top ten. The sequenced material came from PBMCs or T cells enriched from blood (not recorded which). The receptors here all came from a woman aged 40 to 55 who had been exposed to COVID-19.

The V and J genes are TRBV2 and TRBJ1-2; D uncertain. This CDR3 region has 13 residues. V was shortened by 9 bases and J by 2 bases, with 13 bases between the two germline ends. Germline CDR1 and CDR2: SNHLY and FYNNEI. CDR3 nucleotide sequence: TGTGCCAGTTGCCCCCTACCCAACTATGGCTACACCTTC. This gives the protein CASCPLPNYGYTF.

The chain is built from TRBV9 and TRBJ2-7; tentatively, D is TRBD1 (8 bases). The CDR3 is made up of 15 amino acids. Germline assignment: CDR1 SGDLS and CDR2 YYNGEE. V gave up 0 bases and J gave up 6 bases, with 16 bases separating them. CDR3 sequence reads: CASSVERTGRAEQYF. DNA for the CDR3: TGTGCCAGCAGCGTAGAGAGGACAGGGAGGGCCGAGCAGTACTTC.

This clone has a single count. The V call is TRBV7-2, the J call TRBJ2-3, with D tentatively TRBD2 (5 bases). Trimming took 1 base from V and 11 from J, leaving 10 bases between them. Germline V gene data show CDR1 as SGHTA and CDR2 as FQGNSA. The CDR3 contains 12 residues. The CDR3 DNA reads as TGTGCCAGCAGCTTAGTCCCTAGCTTGCAGTATTTT. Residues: CASSLVPSLQYF.

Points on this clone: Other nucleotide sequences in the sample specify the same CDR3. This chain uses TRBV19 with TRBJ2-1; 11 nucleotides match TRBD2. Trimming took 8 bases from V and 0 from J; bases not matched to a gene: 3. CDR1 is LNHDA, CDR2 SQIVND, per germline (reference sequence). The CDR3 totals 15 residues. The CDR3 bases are TGTGCCAGTCGCACTAGCGGGAGCTCCTACAATGAGCAGTTCTTC. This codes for CASRTSGSSYNEQFF.